This is a list of T cell receptor beta chains from one sample in a study of cytomegalovirus exposure and HLA in healthy donors. The assay was immunoSEQ multiplex PCR, and TCRdb's table has in-frame clones only and misses some. This repertoire shows 150,000 to 200,000 clones, approximately 86% found once; its top ten account for roughly 1.8%. The sample was PBMCs. Source of these receptors: a young woman in good health and CMV-seronegative. Each CDR3 is given with its conserved first and last residue. Each record gives: J gene, V gene, D gene, clone size, CDR3 protein, CDR3 DNA. A D gene is named only where the DNA matches it firmly. Clone size is shown for a subset of rows, as once, few, many or a class of expanded clone.

TRBJ2-6,TRBV5-8,-,-,CASSFNRGANVLTF,TGTGCCAGCAGCTTCAACAGGGGGGCCAACGTCCTGACTTTC
TRBJ1-5,TRBV6-1,TRBD1,-,CASGPRDRGRQPQHF,TGTGCCAGCGGCCCCCGTGACAGGGGGCGCCAGCCCCAGCATTTT
TRBJ2-5,TRBV5-4,TRBD2,once,CASSSSGKSETQYF,TGTGCCAGCAGCTCAAGCGGGAAATCAGAGACCCAGTACTTC
TRBJ2-7,TRBV7-9,-,once,CSSSLGGLNYEQYF,TGTTCCAGCAGCTTAGGAGGACTTAACTACGAGCAGTACTTC
TRBJ2-1,TRBV2,-,-,CASSPRNEQFF,TGTGCCAGCAGTCCCAGGAATGAGCAGTTCTTC
TRBJ2-7,TRBV28,TRBD1,-,CASSLWDRLSEQYF,TGTGCCAGCAGTTTATGGGACAGGCTTTCCGAGCAGTACTTC
TRBJ2-2,TRBV5-1,-,-,CASSDGANTGELFF,TGCGCCAGCAGCGACGGAGCGAACACCGGGGAGCTGTTTTTT
TRBJ2-7,TRBV14,TRBD2,-,CASSQDRGLAVDEQYF,TGTGCCAGCAGCCAAGACCGGGGACTAGCGGTAGACGAGCAGTACTTC
TRBJ2-5,TRBV5-1,-,-,CASSLAFSGQETQYF,TGCGCCAGCAGCTTGGCCTTCAGCGGACAAGAGACCCAGTACTTC
TRBJ2-7,TRBV4-2,TRBD2,-,CAGSRGLAGTYEQYF,TGTGCCGGCAGCCGAGGACTAGCGGGGACGTACGAGCAGTACTTC
TRBJ2-7,TRBV7-9,-,few,CASNKIQGSSSYEQYF,TGTGCCAGCAACAAGATCCAGGGCTCCAGCTCCTACGAGCAGTACTTC
TRBJ2-7,TRBV7-2,-,-,CASSGGAASYEQYF,TGTGCCAGCAGCGGGGGGGCGGCCTCCTACGAGCAGTACTTC
TRBJ2-7,TRBV19,-,-,CASRDRRYYEQYF,TGTGCCAGCAGAGACAGGCGGTACTACGAGCAGTACTTC
TRBJ1-2,TRBV4-3,-,-,CASSQAGSNYGYTF,TGCGCCAGCAGCCAGGCGGGGTCTAACTATGGCTACACCTTC
TRBJ2-2,TRBV6-1,-,once,CASTPAGELFF,TGTGCCAGCACTCCCGCCGGGGAGCTGTTTTTT